This T cell receptor beta chain derives from a study of response to subunit inactivated influenza vaccine. Using its own MiXCR run on the RT-PCR reads, TCRdb lists one record per CDR3 protein. The sample yields roughly 670,000 distinct CDR3 sequences, roughly 15% seen once. Study-wide points: Few new T cells, the authors suggested, are recruited by each seasonal influenza vaccination.

This clonotype was found a few times. Its specificity is unknown. CDR3 length: 15 residues. Trimming shortened V by 0 bases and J by 2 bases, and 11 bases separated the two germline ends. Per the germline V gene, CDR1 is KGHSH and CDR2 is LQKENI. The genes are TRBV18 and TRBJ2-7; possibly TRBD1 for D (6 bases). The receptor's source is a man between 50 and 59 years old who received an inactivated influenza vaccine. The sequences come from PBMCs from blood, collected around two weeks before vaccination. The CDR3 protein is CASSPPQGFAYEQYF. The CDR3 DNA reads as TGTGCCAGCTCACCACCCCAGGGGTTCGCCTACGAGCAGTACTTC. Supplemented by reference TRBV18 and TRBJ2-7, the full variable domain reads NAGVMQNPRHLVRRRGQEARLRCSPMKGHSHVYWYRQLPEEGLKFMVYLQKENIIDESGMPKERFSAEFPKEGPSILRIQQVVRGDSAAYFCASSPPQGFAYEQYFGPGTRLTVT.